Listed here is a single T cell receptor beta chain. This entry comes from a study of CD8 T cells in Susac syndrome. The multiple sclerosis controls were treatment-naive patients affected by stable or active relapsing-remitting disease. Germline V gene sequence: CDR1 DFQATT, CDR2 SNEGSKA (reference sequence). V shed 2 bases and J shed 4 bases, with 11 bases lying between them. The CDR3 has 13 residues. Reverse transcription used roughly 0.45 to 1 ug RNA and random hexamers. TCR beta CDR3 was amplified by immunoSEQ covering 54 Vbeta and 13 Jbeta. TCRdb called the immunoSEQ multiplex PCR reads again in MiXCR, with one record for every CDR3 protein. The table includes roughly 330,000 distinct CDR3 sequences, about 91% detected once.

This sequence originates from a human donor with multiple sclerosis. The chain is built from TRBV20-1 and TRBJ1-2; TRBD1 is a possible D gene (5 bases). Specimen: CD4+ T cells from PBMCs. CDR3 sequence: CSARPTGFYGYTF. In nucleotides, the CDR3 is TGCAGTGCTAGACCTACAGGATTCTATGGCTACACCTTC.